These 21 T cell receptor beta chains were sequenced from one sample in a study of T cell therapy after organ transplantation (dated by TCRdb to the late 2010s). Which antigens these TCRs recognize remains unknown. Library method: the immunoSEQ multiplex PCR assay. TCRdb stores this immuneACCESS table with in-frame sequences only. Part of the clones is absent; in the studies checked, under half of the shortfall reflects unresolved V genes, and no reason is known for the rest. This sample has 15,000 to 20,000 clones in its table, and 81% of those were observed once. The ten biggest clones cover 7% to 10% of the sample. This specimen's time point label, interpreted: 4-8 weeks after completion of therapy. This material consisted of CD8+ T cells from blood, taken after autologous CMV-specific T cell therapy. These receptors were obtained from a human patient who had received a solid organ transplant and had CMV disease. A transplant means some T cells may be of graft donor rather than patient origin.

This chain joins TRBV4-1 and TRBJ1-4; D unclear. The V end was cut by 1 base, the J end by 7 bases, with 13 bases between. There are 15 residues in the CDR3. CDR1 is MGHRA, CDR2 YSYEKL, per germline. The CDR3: CASSQVQAWGEKLFF. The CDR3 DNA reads TGCGCCAGCAGCCAAGTGCAGGCTTGGGGTGAAAAACTGTTTTTT.

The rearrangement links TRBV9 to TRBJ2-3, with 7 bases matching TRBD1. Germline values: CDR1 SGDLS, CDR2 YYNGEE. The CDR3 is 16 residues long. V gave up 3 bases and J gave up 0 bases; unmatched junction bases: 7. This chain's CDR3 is CASSAPMTGSTDTQYF. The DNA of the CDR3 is TGTGCCAGCAGCGCGCCGATGACAGGGAGCACAGATACGCAGTATTTT.

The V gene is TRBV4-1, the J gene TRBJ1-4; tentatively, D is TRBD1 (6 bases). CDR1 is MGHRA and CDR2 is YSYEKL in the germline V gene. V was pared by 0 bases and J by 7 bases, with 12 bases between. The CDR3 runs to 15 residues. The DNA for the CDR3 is TGCGCCAGCAGCCAAGAACCACAGGGCGGTGAAAAACTGTTTTTT. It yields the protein CASSQEPQGGEKLFF.

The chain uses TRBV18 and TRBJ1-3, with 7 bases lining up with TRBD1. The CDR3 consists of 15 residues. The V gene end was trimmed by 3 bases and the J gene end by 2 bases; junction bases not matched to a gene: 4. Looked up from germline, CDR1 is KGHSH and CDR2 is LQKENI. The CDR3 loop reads CASSPQGGPGNTIYF. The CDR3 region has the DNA TGTGCCAGCTCACCCCAGGGGGGCCCTGGAAACACCATATATTTT.

The CDR3 loop is CASSPGTKSYEQYF. CDR3 bases: TGTGCCAGCAGCCCCGGGACAAAGTCCTACGAGCAGTACTTC. V is TRBV4-2 and J is TRBJ2-7; D may be TRBD1 (6 bases). V lost 4 bases and J 1 base, leaving 11 bases between the germline ends. This CDR3 has 14 amino acids. Germline values: CDR1 LGHNA, CDR2 YNFKEQ.

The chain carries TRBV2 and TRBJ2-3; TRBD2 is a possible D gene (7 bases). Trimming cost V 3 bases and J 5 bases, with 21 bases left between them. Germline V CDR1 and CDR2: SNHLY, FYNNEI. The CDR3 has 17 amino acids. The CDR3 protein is CASSDGGREGYGDTQYF. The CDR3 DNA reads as TGTGCCAGCAGTGATGGGGGCAGGGAGGGATACGGAGATACGCAGTATTTT. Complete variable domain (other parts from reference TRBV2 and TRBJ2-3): EPEVTQTPSHQVTQMGQEVILRCVPISNHLYFYWYRQILGQKVEFLVSFYNNEISEKSEIFDDQFSVERPDGSNFTLKIRSTKLEDSAMYFCASSDGGREGYGDTQYFGPGTRLTVL.

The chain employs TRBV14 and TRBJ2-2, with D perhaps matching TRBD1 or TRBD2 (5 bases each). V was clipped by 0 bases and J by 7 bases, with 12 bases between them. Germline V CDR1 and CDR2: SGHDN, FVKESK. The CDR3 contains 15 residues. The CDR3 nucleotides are TGTGCCAGCAGCCAAGATTGGGGGTACGGCGGGGAGCTGTTTTTT. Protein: CASSQDWGYGGELFF.

CDR3 nucleotide sequence: TGTGCCAGCAGTGAGGACAGGGAACCAGATACGCAGTATTTT. It translates to CASSEDREPDTQYF. V and J are TRBV6-4 and TRBJ2-3; 8 nucleotides agree with TRBD1. The germline gives CDR1 MRHNA, CDR2 SNTAGT. This CDR3 has 14 residues. Trimming cost V 3 bases and J 4 bases; bases outside gene matches: 3.

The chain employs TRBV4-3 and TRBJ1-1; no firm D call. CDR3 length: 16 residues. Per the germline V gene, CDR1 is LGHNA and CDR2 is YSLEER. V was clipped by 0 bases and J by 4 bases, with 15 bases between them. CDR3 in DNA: TGCGCCAGCAGCCAAGATTTTCAGCGTCGAGGCACTGAAGCTTTCTTT. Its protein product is CASSQDFQRRGTEAFF.

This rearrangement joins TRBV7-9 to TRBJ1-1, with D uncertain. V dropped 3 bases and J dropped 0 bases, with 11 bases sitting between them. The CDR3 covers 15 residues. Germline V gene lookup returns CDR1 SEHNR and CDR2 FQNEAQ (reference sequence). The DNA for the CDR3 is TGTGCCAGCAGCTTGTCATTTGGAATGAACACTGAAGCTTTCTTT. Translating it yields CASSLSFGMNTEAFF. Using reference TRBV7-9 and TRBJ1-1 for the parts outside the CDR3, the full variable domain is DTGVSQNPRHKITKRGQNVTFRCDPISEHNRLYWYRQTLGQGPEFLTYFQNEAQLEKSRLLSDRFSAERPKGSFSTLEIQRTEQGDSAMYLCASSLSFGMNTEAFFGQGTRLTVV.

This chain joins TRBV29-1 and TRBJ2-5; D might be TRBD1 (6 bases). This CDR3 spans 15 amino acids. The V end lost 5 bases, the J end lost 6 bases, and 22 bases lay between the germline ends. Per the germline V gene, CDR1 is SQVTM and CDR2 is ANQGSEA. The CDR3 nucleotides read TGCAGCGTTTCACTACCGGGCCCCAGGGGACAGACCCAGTACTTC. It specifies CSVSLPGPRGQTQYF.

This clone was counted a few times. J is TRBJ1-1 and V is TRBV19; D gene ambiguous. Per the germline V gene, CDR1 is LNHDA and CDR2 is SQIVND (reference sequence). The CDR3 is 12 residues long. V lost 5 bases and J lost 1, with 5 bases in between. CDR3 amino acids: CASSSRNTEAFF. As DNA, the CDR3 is TGTGCCAGTAGTTCACGGAACACTGAAGCTTTCTTT.

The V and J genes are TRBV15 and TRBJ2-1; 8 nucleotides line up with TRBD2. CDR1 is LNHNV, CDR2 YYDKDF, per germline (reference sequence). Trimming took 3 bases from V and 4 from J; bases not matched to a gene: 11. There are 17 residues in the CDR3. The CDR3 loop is CATSSGGPGRAYNEQFF. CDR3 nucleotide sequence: TGTGCCACCAGCAGTGGGGGGCCCGGGAGGGCTTACAATGAGCAGTTCTTC.

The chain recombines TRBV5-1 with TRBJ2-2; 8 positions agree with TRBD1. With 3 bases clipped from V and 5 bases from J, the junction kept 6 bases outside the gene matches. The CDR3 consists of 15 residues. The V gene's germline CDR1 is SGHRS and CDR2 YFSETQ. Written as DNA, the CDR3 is TGCGCCAGCAGCTCACCGACAGGGGATACCGGGGAGCTGTTTTTT. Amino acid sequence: CASSSPTGDTGELFF.

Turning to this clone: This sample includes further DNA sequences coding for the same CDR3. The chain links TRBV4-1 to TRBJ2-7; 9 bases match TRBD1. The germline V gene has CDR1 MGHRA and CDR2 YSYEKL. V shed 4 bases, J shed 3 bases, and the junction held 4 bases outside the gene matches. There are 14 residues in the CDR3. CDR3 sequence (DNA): TGCGCCAGCAGCCTGGGACAGGGTGGCTACGAGCAGTACTTC. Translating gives CASSLGQGGYEQYF.

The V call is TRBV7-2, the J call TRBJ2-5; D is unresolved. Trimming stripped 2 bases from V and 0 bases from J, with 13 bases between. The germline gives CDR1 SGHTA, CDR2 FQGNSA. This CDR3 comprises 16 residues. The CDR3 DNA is TGTGCCAGCAGCTTACTCGTTCGACTCAACCAAGAGACCCAGTACTTC. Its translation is CASSLLVRLNQETQYF.

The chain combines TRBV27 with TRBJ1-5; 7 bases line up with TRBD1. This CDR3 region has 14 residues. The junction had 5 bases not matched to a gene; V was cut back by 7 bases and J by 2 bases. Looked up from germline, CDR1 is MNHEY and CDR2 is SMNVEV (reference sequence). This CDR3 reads CASTAGGGNQPQHF. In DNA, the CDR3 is TGTGCCAGCACCGCAGGGGGTGGCAATCAGCCCCAGCATTTT.

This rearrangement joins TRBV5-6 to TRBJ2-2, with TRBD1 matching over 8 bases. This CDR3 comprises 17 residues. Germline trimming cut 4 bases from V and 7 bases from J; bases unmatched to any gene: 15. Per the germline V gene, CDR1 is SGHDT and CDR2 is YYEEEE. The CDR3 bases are TGTGCCAGCAGCGTCCTCCAGGGGGCGGCGGAAGGCGGGGAGCTGTTTTTT. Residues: CASSVLQGAAEGGELFF.

The DNA of the CDR3 is TGTGCCAGTAGTATGGGGTATACGTCCGATTTGGAGACCCAGTACTTC. Protein: CASSMGYTSDLETQYF. The chain is built from TRBV19 and TRBJ2-5, with unresolved D. Trimming shortened V by 3 bases and J by 5 bases, and 19 bases separated the two germline ends. Germline-derived CDR1 and CDR2 are LNHDA and SQIVND (reference sequence). The CDR3 contains 16 residues.

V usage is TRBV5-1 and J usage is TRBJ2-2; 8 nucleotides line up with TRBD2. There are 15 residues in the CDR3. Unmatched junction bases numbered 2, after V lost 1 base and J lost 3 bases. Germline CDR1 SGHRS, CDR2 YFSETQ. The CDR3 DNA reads TGCGCCAGCAGCTTGAGAGCGGGGGACACCGGGGAGCTGTTTTTT. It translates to CASSLRAGDTGELFF. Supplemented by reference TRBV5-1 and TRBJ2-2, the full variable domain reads KAGVTQTPRYLIKTRGQQVTLSCSPISGHRSVSWYQQTPGQGLQFLFEYFSETQRNKGNFPGRFSGRQFSNSRSEMNVSTLELGDSALYLCASSLRAGDTGELFFGEGSRLTVL.

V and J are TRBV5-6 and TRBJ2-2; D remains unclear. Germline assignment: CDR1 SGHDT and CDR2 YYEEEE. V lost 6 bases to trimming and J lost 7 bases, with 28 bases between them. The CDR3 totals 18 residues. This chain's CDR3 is CASIQQLGVLAGVGELFF. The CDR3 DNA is TGTGCCAGCATCCAGCAGCTTGGGGTCTTGGCAGGAGTCGGGGAGCTGTTTTTT.